Presented here are 16 T cell receptor beta chains from one specimen sequenced in a study of T cell clones after liver transplantation (dated by TCRdb to about 2019). Receptor libraries were prepared by the immunoSEQ multiplex PCR assay. In its TCRdb copy, this immuneACCESS table keeps in-frame sequences only and misses some clones. Where compared with another copy, unresolved V genes explain less than half of these, and the others have no known cause. In all, the sample holds 95,000 to 110,000 clones, and 82% of those were seen once. The leading ten clones occupy 0.99% of the sample. According to the study, the label for this sample's time point signals: pre-transplant. Specimen: CD4+ T cells from blood, collected before liver transplant. These receptors were obtained from a human donor who received a liver transplant.

J is TRBJ2-1 and V is TRBV7-2, with D perhaps being TRBD1 or TRBD2 (5 bases each). The CDR3 loop spans 13 amino acids. Trimming stripped 5 bases from V and 5 bases from J, with 10 bases between. Germline values: CDR1 SGHTA, CDR2 FQGNSA. The CDR3 DNA follows: TGTGCCAGCAGCCTCGGGACCCACAATGAGCAGTTCTTC. This encodes CASSLGTHNEQFF. Full variable domain (outside the CDR3, taken from reference TRBV7-2 and TRBJ2-1): GAGVSQSPSNKVTEKGKDVELRCDPISGHTALYWYRQSLGQGLEFLIYFQGNSAPDKSGLPSDRFSAERTGGSVSTLTIQRTQQEDSAVYLCASSLGTHNEQFFGPGTRLTVL.

The gene calls are TRBV6-1 and TRBJ1-5, with no clear D. Per the germline V gene, CDR1 is MNHNS and CDR2 is SASEGT. Trimming shortened V by 1 base and J by 4 bases, and 2 bases separated the two germline ends. The CDR3 consists of 12 residues. The chain's CDR3 is CASSEGNQPQHF. The CDR3 DNA is TGTGCCAGCAGTGAAGGGAATCAGCCCCAGCATTTT.

The chain employs TRBV15 and TRBJ1-3; D is unclear. Trimming took off 1 base at V and 0 bases at J, with 10 bases between the two ends. This CDR3 spans 16 amino acids. Germline values: CDR1 LNHNV, CDR2 YYDKDF (reference sequence). In DNA, the CDR3 is TGTGCCACCAGCAGAGCAAACACCCGCTCTGGAAACACCATATATTTT. Translating it yields CATSRANTRSGNTIYF.

The V and J genes are TRBV6-5 and TRBJ2-1; D gene ambiguous. From germline, CDR1 is MNHEY and CDR2 SVGAGI. V lost 7 bases, J lost 7 bases, and 20 bases lay in between. The CDR3 is 15 amino acids. CDR3 bases: TGTGCCAGCACCAGGCCTTCGCGGAAAGGAAATGAGCAGTTCTTC. Translated: CASTRPSRKGNEQFF.

About this clone itself: At the DNA level, this CDR3 is encoded by other sequences in the same sample as well. This sequence joins TRBV14 and TRBJ2-1; D assignment may be TRBD1 or TRBD2 (5 bases each). This CDR3 spans 13 amino acids. V was shortened by 1 base and J by 6 bases, with 7 bases between the two germline ends. Germline V gene data show CDR1 as SGHDN and CDR2 as FVKESK. CDR3 DNA: TGTGCCAGCAGCCAAGTGAGGGGCAATGAGCAGTTCTTC. Translating it yields CASSQVRGNEQFF.

The chain couples TRBV11-2 to TRBJ2-5; weak D call: TRBD1 (6 bases). The V and J ends lost 5 bases and 4 bases respectively, with 17 bases between them. CDR1 is SGHAT and CDR2 is FQNNGV in the germline V gene. CDR3 length: 15 residues. CDR3 bases: TGTGCCAGCAGCCTGTCAGGGGCCAAAGGAGAGACCCAGTACTTC. It encodes CASSLSGAKGETQYF.

This rearrangement joins TRBV5-1 to TRBJ1-6, with D possibly matching TRBD1 (6 bases). The CDR3 consists of 14 residues. With 4 bases removed from V and 6 bases from J, the gap between germline ends came to 11 bases. From germline, CDR1 is SGHRS and CDR2 YFSETQ. CDR3 bases: TGCGCCAGCAGCGCGGGACATATTAATTCACCCCTCCACTTT. Translated, it gives CASSAGHINSPLHF.

The chain joins TRBV2 to TRBJ1-4; the D gene is possibly TRBD1 (5 bases). The CDR3 runs 15 residues. With 6 bases removed from V and 0 bases from J, the gap between germline ends came to 11 bases. Germline V CDR1 and CDR2: SNHLY, FYNNEI. CDR3: CASRGGPATNEKLFF. CDR3 bases: TGTGCCAGCAGGGGGGGACCTGCAACTAATGAAAAACTGTTTTTT.

V gene TRBV19 combines with J gene TRBJ2-2; no reliable D call. V was pared by 4 bases and J by 0 bases, with 6 bases between. The length of the CDR3 is 14 residues. Germline V CDR1 and CDR2: LNHDA, SQIVND (reference sequence). The CDR3 DNA follows: TGTGCCAGTAGTACAGTCACGAACACCGGGGAGCTGTTTTTT. It encodes CASSTVTNTGELFF.

In this sample, this clone turned up a few times. The sample contains more than one DNA sequence encoding this CDR3. The chain combines TRBV9 with TRBJ2-7, with D uncertain. The CDR3 is 14 amino acids. Germline V lookup: CDR1 SGDLS, CDR2 YYNGEE. The V end lost 4 bases, the J end lost 6 bases, and 17 bases lay between the germline ends. CDR3 amino acids: CASSPRQGSGEQYF. CDR3 DNA sequence: TGTGCCAGCAGCCCCCGCCAAGGTTCTGGCGAGCAGTACTTC.

The chain is built from TRBV7-3 and TRBJ2-1, with 8 bases identical to TRBD2. Germline V gene data show CDR1 as SGHTA and CDR2 as FQGTGA. Trimming cost V 4 bases and J 0 bases; bases outside gene matches: 5. The CDR3 has 16 amino acids. CDR3 region: CASSSYSGTSYNEQFF. The CDR3 DNA is TGTGCCAGCAGCTCCTATAGCGGGACCTCCTACAATGAGCAGTTCTTC.

The chain is built from TRBV23-1 and TRBJ2-7; D remains unclear. TRBV23-1 is known as an ORF, though its function is uncertain. CDR3 size: 15 residues. The germline V and J ends were trimmed by 3 bases and 3 bases, with 15 bases remaining between them. The CDR3 sequence is CASSHTQKSFYEQYF. As DNA, the CDR3 is TGCGCCAGCAGTCATACGCAAAAATCCTTCTACGAGCAGTACTTC.

The genes are TRBV6-5 and TRBJ1-1; D uncertain. The V gene's germline CDR1 is MNHEY and CDR2 SVGAGI. Trimming shortened V by 0 bases and J by 6 bases, and 14 bases separated the two germline ends. The length of the CDR3 is 15 residues. Here the CDR3 DNA reads TGTGCCAGCAGTTACTCTCGTTTGGGTCTGGCTGAAGCTTTCTTT. It specifies CASSYSRLGLAEAFF.

The rearrangement links TRBV5-1 to TRBJ2-5; D possibly matches TRBD1 or TRBD2 (5 bases each). Trimming shortened V by 4 bases and J by 5 bases, and 15 bases separated the two germline ends. Germline assignment: CDR1 SGHRS and CDR2 YFSETQ. The CDR3 has 14 amino acids. The CDR3 region is CASSTGTQGETQYF. CDR3 nucleotides: TGCGCCAGCAGCACCGGGACCCAAGGGGAGACCCAGTACTTC.

This sequence joins TRBV6-1 and TRBJ2-2; 8 bases are a match to TRBD1. The CDR3 consists of 13 residues. J was trimmed by 3 bases and V by 7 bases; bases with no gene match: 1. In germline, CDR1 is MNHNS, CDR2 SASEGT. The CDR3 loop reads CASKDRDTGELFF. CDR3 nucleotide sequence: TGTGCCAGCAAGGACAGGGACACCGGGGAGCTGTTTTTT.

V is TRBV29-1 and J is TRBJ2-1; a possible D gene is TRBD2 (7 bases). V was pared by 6 bases and J by 9 bases, with 21 bases between. Germline assignment: CDR1 SQVTM and CDR2 ANQGSEA. CDR3 length: 14 amino acids. The CDR3 region has the DNA TGCAGCGTGGCAGGGGATGGAGCGGGGCCTGAGCAGTTCTTC. This encodes CSVAGDGAGPEQFF.